These T cell receptor beta chains were read from a single sample in a study of T-cell reconstitution after alpha-beta-depleted transplantation in children. Each CDR3 protein gets one entry after TCRdb re-called the PCR reads with MiXCR. The table lists more than 550,000 distinct CDR3 sequences, roughly a tenth of them singletons. Specimen: PBMCs from the stem cell graft donor, collected from the stem cell graft. The receptors originated from a human donor who donated a stem cell graft to a child with acute myeloid leukemia. Each CDR3 is given with its conserved first and last residue. Each record gives: J gene, V gene, CDR3 length, CDR3 protein.

TRBJ2-2 TRBV24-1 15 CATSESGVHTGEMFF
TRBJ1-1 TRBV6-5 14 CASSYSDRNTEAFF
TRBJ2-1 TRBV5-5 16 CASSFSISADYNEQFF
TRBJ1-1 TRBV2 15 CASSGRTGLNTEAFF
TRBJ2-1 TRBV12-5 16 CASGRTSLGSYNEQFF
TRBJ2-5 TRBV10-2 14 CASGGQMWGETQYF
TRBJ2-3 TRBV2 15 CASRPWGRSTDTQYF
TRBJ2-3 TRBV29-1 14 CSVDSTAYTDTQYF
TRBJ1-2 TRBV9 14 CASSPRGSHYGYTF
TRBJ2-6 TRBV7-6 12 CATVTGANVLTF
TRBJ2-7 TRBV28 15 CASSLFVGGPHEQYF
TRBJ2-7 TRBV4-3 13 CASSQDFGDEQYF
TRBJ1-3 TRBV20-1 16 CSARDPNKVSGNTIYF
TRBJ2-7 TRBV19 13 CASSSPKYYEQYF
TRBJ2-6 TRBV27 19 CASSSKPQDRANGANVLTF
TRBJ1-4 TRBV20-1 16 CSARDPGPAGSGKLFF
TRBJ2-5 TRBV14 12 CASGLAEETQYF
TRBJ1-1 TRBV7-9 16 CASSLGFAGTATEAFF
TRBJ2-1 TRBV7-9 16 CASSLEITGVIDEQFF
TRBJ1-1 TRBV30 16 CAWSPPLGRKVAEAFF
TRBJ2-5 TRBV4-2 15 CASSLKKETRETQYF
TRBJ2-5 TRBV7-2 13 CASSFSWVETQYF